This T cell receptor beta chain was retrieved from a study of vaccination effects on CD4 cells after COVID-19. As for the study in general: Vaccination of participants consisted of two doses of either the BNT162b2 or mRNA-1273 vaccine.

Sequencing used immunoSEQ multiplex PCR; TCRdb keeps in-frame clones, though not all of them. This sample carries tens of thousands of clones, about 78% of them seen once, and the ten largest clones take about 10%. The germline V gene has CDR1 ENHRY and CDR2 SYGVKD. V lost 10 bases to trimming and J lost 1 base; unmatched junction nucleotides: 6. The CDR3 is 16 residues long. For this clone: Antigen: not known.

ViraFEST used viral peptide pools to expand antigen-specific CD4+ T cells before sequencing. When ten to eleven days of culture had elapsed, CD4+ T cells were isolated. Recipients of the vaccine had no prior SARS-CoV-2 infection and negative nucleocapsid antibodies. About 2.2 million PBMC per well received approximately 10 IU/ml IL-2 and approximately 10 ug/ml peptides in culture. Replacing half the medium with IL-2 medium was done on days 3 and 7. The chain has TRBV10-3 and TRBJ2-1; 14 nucleotides agree with TRBD2. The TCR sequence derives from a human donor who received a COVID-19 vaccine. The sample in question was CD4+ T cells from PBMCs cultured with SARS-CoV-2 spike peptides, obtained before COVID-19 vaccination. Here the CDR3 reads CATMGLAGVSYNEQFF. The CDR3 DNA is TGTGCCACCATGGGACTAGCGGGGGTTTCCTACAATGAGCAGTTCTTC.